The next 19 T cell receptor beta chains were all read from a single sample in a study of Graves' ophthalmopathy and Graves' hyperthyroidism. RNA served as the template for amplifying TCR beta CDR3 regions. An initial RT-PCR round employing HTBI primers preceded a second-round multiplex PCR. TCRdb itself ran the multiplex PCR reads through MiXCR, one entry per CDR3 protein. Among 300,000 to 400,000 distinct CDR3 sequences listed, 15% to 20% were seen once. Sequenced material: peripheral blood. These receptors were obtained from an adult man with Graves' ophthalmopathy.

The chain carries TRBV20-1 and TRBJ2-5; no reliable D call. V was clipped by 0 bases and J by 3 bases, with 8 bases between them. This CDR3 contains 13 residues. Per germline, CDR1 DFQATT and CDR2 SNEGSKA (reference sequence). CDR3 sequence reads: CSARETAKETQYF. CDR3 DNA: TGCAGTGCTAGAGAGACGGCCAAAGAGACCCAGTACTTC.

The rearrangement links TRBV12-3 or TRBV12-4 to TRBJ2-7; TRBD1 might be the D (6 bases). The CDR3 is made up of 13 amino acids. V was shortened by 6 bases and J by 4 bases, with 13 bases between the two germline ends. CDR3 protein: CASSTTGSYEQYF. CDR3 DNA sequence: TGTGCCAGCAGCACAACAGGGAGTTACGAGCAGTACTTC.

The chain joins TRBV28 to TRBJ1-2; 8 positions match TRBD1. The CDR3 consists of 12 residues. Germline lookup yields CDR1 MDHEN and CDR2 SYDVKM. The junction had 6 bases not matched to a gene; V was cut back by 8 bases and J by 7 bases. This CDR3 reads CASRDRSFGYTF. For the CDR3, the DNA is TGTGCCAGCCGGGACAGGTCTTTTGGCTACACCTTC.

The chain uses TRBV6-1 and TRBJ2-2; D remains ambiguous. Germline values: CDR1 MNHNS, CDR2 SASEGT. V was pared by 7 bases and J by 5 bases, with 14 bases between. This CDR3 comprises 14 residues. The CDR3 sequence: CASTASWTTGELFF. CDR3 in DNA: TGTGCCAGCACCGCGTCGTGGACGACCGGGGAGCTGTTTTTT.

This chain joins TRBV11-2 and TRBJ2-2, with 11 bases matching TRBD1. The CDR3 has 15 amino acids. V was clipped by 5 bases and J by 7 bases; unmatched bases: 6. The germline gives CDR1 SGHAT, CDR2 FQNNGV. In nucleotides, the CDR3 is TGTGCCAGCAGCCTGGACAGGGGGCTTGTCGGGGAGCTGTTTTTT. It encodes CASSLDRGLVGELFF.

This clonotype was recorded many times. CDR3 bases: TGTGCCAGCAGTGAACAAAGGGGGTGGAACACCGGGGAGCTGTTTTTT. It yields the protein CASSEQRGWNTGELFF. The genes are TRBV6-1 and TRBJ2-2; a weak D match, TRBD1 (6 bases). The CDR3 totals 16 residues. Germline CDR1 reads MNHNS; CDR2 reads SASEGT. V was clipped by 2 bases and J by 1 base, with 11 bases between them.

This clonotype was observed many times. V is TRBV28 and J is TRBJ2-2; 7 bases map to TRBD1. Losses at the gene ends were 4 bases for V and 4 bases for J; bases not matched to a gene: 6. Germline-derived CDR1 and CDR2 are MDHEN and SYDVKM. This CDR3 comprises 15 residues. The CDR3 is CASSSGQVLTGELFF. The CDR3 region has the DNA TGTGCCAGCAGTTCCGGACAGGTTCTCACCGGGGAGCTGTTTTTT.

Comments on this clonotype: Since a much larger clone is just one base distant, this may be a read error. The chain carries TRBV29-1 and TRBJ2-7; perhaps TRBD2 as D (5 bases). Trimming left V 3 bases short and J 0 bases short, with 9 bases between. CDR3 length: 13 amino acids. Germline CDR1 is SQVTM and CDR2 is ANQGSEA. CDR3: CSVEGVLSYEQYF. The CDR3 nucleotides are TGCAGCGTTGAGGGAGTCCTCTCCTACGAGCAGTACTTC.

On this clonotype: This may come from a read error, since a much larger clone is one base off. The gene calls are TRBV9 and TRBJ1-3; 7 bases align to TRBD1. There are 14 residues in the CDR3. Germline V gene data show CDR1 as SGDLS and CDR2 as YYNGEE. J gave up 4 bases and V 4 bases, and 5 bases lay outside the gene matches. The CDR3 is CASSPRTGGNTIYF. In DNA form, the CDR3 reads TGTGCCAGCAGCCCCCGGACAGGAGGAAACACCATATATTTT.

The CDR3: CASRPGRQERYEQYF. The CDR3 nucleotides read TGTGCCAGCAGACCGGGCCGACAGGAAAGATACGAGCAGTACTTC. The chain employs TRBV27 and TRBJ2-7; the D gene is possibly TRBD1 (6 bases). This CDR3 has 15 residues. The V and J ends lost 6 bases and 4 bases respectively, with 19 bases between them. CDR1 is MNHEY, CDR2 SMNVEV, per germline (reference sequence).

There are many counts of this clonotype. The genes are TRBV27 and TRBJ2-5; D is unclear. The ends were cut back, 6 bases at V and 5 bases at J, with 16 bases in the middle. Germline V gives CDR1 MNHEY, CDR2 SMNVEV (reference sequence). The CDR3 sequence is 14 residues long. The CDR3, as DNA: TGTGCCAGCAGCCAAGACACCACTTCGGAGACCCAGTACTTC. Translating gives CASSQDTTSETQYF.

This clonotype appeared many times. This CDR3 is CATRTSENTEAFF. The CDR3 bases are TGTGCCACCCGGACAAGCGAGAACACTGAAGCTTTCTTT. J is TRBJ1-1 and V is TRBV24-1, with D maybe TRBD1 (5 bases). Trimming removed 9 bases at V and 1 base at J, with 11 bases between. Germline CDR1 and CDR2: KGHDR and SFDVKD. The CDR3 length is 13 residues.

The chain combines TRBV10-3 with TRBJ2-5, with D perhaps matching TRBD1 (7 bases). The CDR3 consists of 13 residues. The V gene lost 5 bases and the J gene lost 4 bases, with 11 bases spanning the gap. Germline V gene data show CDR1 as ENHRY and CDR2 as SYGVKD. The CDR3 here is CAISYRGGETQYF. CDR3 coding DNA: TGTGCCATCAGTTACAGGGGAGGAGAGACCCAGTACTTC.

This clonotype was seen at least ten times. This chain connects TRBV12-5 to TRBJ2-7; the match to TRBD2 covers 12 bases. The germline CDR1 and CDR2 sequences are LGHNT and FRNRAP. The CDR3 extends over 13 amino acids. With 7 bases clipped from V and 8 bases from J, the junction kept 6 bases outside the gene matches. The CDR3, as DNA: TGTGCTAGTGCCCTGACTAGCGGGAGACAGCAGTACTTC. This codes for CASALTSGRQQYF.

This clonotype was recorded many times. This chain links TRBV2 with TRBJ2-7, with 8 bases lining up with TRBD1. J lost 5 bases, V lost 5 bases, and 2 bases had no gene match. Germline V gene sequence: CDR1 SNHLY, CDR2 FYNNEI. The CDR3 sequence is 12 residues long. CDR3 amino acids: CASSLDRDEQYF. DNA for the CDR3: TGTGCCAGCAGTTTGGACAGGGACGAGCAGTACTTC. Together with reference TRBV2 and TRBJ2-7, the CDR3 gives the full variable domain: EPEVTQTPSHQVTQMGQEVILRCVPISNHLYFYWYRQILGQKVEFLVSFYNNEISEKSEIFDDQFSVERPDGSNFTLKIRSTKLEDSAMYFCASSLDRDEQYFGPGTRLTVT.

The gene calls are TRBV6-2 or TRBV6-3 and TRBJ1-1, with TRBD1 matching 7 bases. Trimming at V came to 7 bases and at J to 0 bases, leaving 8 bases not matched to a gene. The CDR3 has 15 residues. In germline, CDR1 is MNHEY, CDR2 SVGEGT. This chain's CDR3 is CASTRQGPMNTEAFF. The CDR3 nucleotides are TGTGCCAGCACACGACAGGGCCCCATGAACACTGAAGCTTTCTTT.

This clonotype came up many times. This chain connects TRBV28 to TRBJ1-1, with unresolved D. Germline CDR1 is MDHEN and CDR2 is SYDVKM. The ends were cut back, 3 bases at V and 7 bases at J, with 15 bases in the middle. CDR3 length: 14 residues. This chain's CDR3 is CASSFFRGVGEAFF. The CDR3, as DNA: TGTGCCAGCAGTTTCTTTAGAGGAGTCGGTGAAGCTTTCTTT.

This clonotype was counted at least ten times. The rearrangement links TRBV11-2 to TRBJ1-6, with TRBD1 matching over 8 bases. Per germline, CDR1 SGHAT and CDR2 FQNNGV. This CDR3 is built from 14 residues. V lost 1 base and J lost 10; bases outside the gene matches: 3. The CDR3 nucleotides read TGTGCCAGCAGCTTAGGGGACAGGAGGTCACCCCTCCACTTT. It encodes CASSLGDRRSPLHF.

This clonotype was seen a handful of times. The J gene is TRBJ2-2, the V gene TRBV4-3; 11 bases are shared with TRBD1. With V trimmed by 6 bases and J by 5 bases, 14 bases remained unmatched. Per germline, CDR1 LGHNA and CDR2 YSLEER. The CDR3 length is 18 residues. CDR3 residues: CASSYRGQGAVWTGELFF. DNA for the CDR3: TGCGCCAGCAGTTACCGAGGACAGGGGGCAGTATGGACCGGGGAGCTGTTTTTT.